The 27 T cell receptor beta chains below were found in one sample sequenced in a study of blood T cell repertoires in COVID-19. Sequencing used immunoSEQ multiplex PCR; TCRdb keeps in-frame clones, though not all of them. The data hold a few hundred thousand clones, with around nine tenths observed a single time. Sequenced material: peripheral blood. These receptors originate from a man between 35 and 55 years old who had recovered from COVID-19.

The chain couples TRBV4-2 to TRBJ2-1, with 8 bases aligning to TRBD2. Germline V gene data show CDR1 as LGHNA and CDR2 as YNFKEQ. The CDR3 runs 16 residues. V was pared by 2 bases and J by 3 bases, with 6 bases of the junction left unmatched. CDR3 nucleotide sequence: TGTGCCAGCAGCCAAATAAGCGGGAGTGTCTACAATGAGCAGTTCTTC. It specifies CASSQISGSVYNEQFF.

The chain joins TRBV4-1 to TRBJ2-4; 11 bases fit TRBD2. The CDR3 extends over 18 amino acids. Germline lookup yields CDR1 MGHRA and CDR2 YSYEKL. V lost 1 base to trimming and J lost 7 bases; unmatched junction nucleotides: 12. CDR3 sequence: CASSQVELAGGQKNIQYF. In DNA, the CDR3 is TGCGCCAGCAGCCAAGTGGAATTAGCGGGGGGGCAGAAGAACATTCAGTACTTC.

The chain combines TRBV7-3 with TRBJ2-1; 9 nucleotides agree with TRBD2. From germline, CDR1 is SGHTA and CDR2 FQGTGA. CDR3 size: 16 residues. V lost 5 bases to trimming and J lost 4 bases; unmatched junction nucleotides: 9. As DNA, the CDR3 is TGTGCCAGCAGCCCCCTGAGCGGGAGGCCTTACAATGAGCAGTTCTTC. The encoded protein is CASSPLSGRPYNEQFF.

V usage is TRBV18 and J usage is TRBJ2-3, with 8 bases aligning to TRBD1. CDR3 length equals 16 residues. Per the germline V gene, CDR1 is KGHSH and CDR2 is LQKENI. After removal of 2 bases from V and 3 bases from J, the junction contained 7 bases not matched to a gene. CDR3 bases: TGTGCCAGCTCACCATTGGACAGGGTTGTAACAGATACGCAGTATTTT. It translates to CASSPLDRVVTDTQYF.

CDR3 residues: CAISESGTGVWQPQHF. CDR3 DNA: TGTGCCATCAGTGAGTCCGGGACAGGGGTTTGGCAGCCCCAGCATTTT. The chain links TRBV10-3 to TRBJ1-5, with 10 bases fitting TRBD1. The V segment lost 0 bases and the J segment 7 bases; nucleotides outside the gene matches: 6. Germline V gene data show CDR1 as ENHRY and CDR2 as SYGVKD. The CDR3 length is 16 residues.

The chain combines TRBV9 with TRBJ2-1; 8 positions match TRBD1. CDR1 is SGDLS and CDR2 is YYNGEE in the germline V gene. After removal of 3 bases from V and 7 bases from J, the junction contained 9 bases not matched to a gene. CDR3 length: 15 amino acids. The chain's CDR3 is CASSGGQAQSNEQFF. The CDR3 DNA is TGTGCCAGCAGCGGGGGACAGGCGCAATCAAATGAGCAGTTCTTC.

This clone appeared a single time. V and J are TRBV6-2 or TRBV6-3 and TRBJ2-1; TRBD2 matches at 8 bases. CDR1 and CDR2 from the germline V gene are MNHEY and SVGEGT. This CDR3 has 15 residues. The ends lost 2 bases at V and 2 bases at J; junction bases unmatched: 2. CDR3 protein: CASSYLAGTYNEQFF. The CDR3 region has the DNA TGTGCCAGCAGTTACCTAGCGGGCACCTACAATGAGCAGTTCTTC.

V is TRBV2 and J is TRBJ2-5, with a possible D match to TRBD2 (5 bases). This CDR3 has 13 amino acids. Per germline, CDR1 SNHLY and CDR2 FYNNEI. The germline V and J ends were trimmed by 4 bases and 4 bases, with 10 bases remaining between them. The CDR3: CASSAGMGETQYF. Written as DNA, the CDR3 is TGTGCCAGCAGTGCGGGGATGGGAGAGACCCAGTACTTC. The whole variable domain, filled in from reference TRBV2 and TRBJ2-5, reads EPEVTQTPSHQVTQMGQEVILRCVPISNHLYFYWYRQILGQKVEFLVSFYNNEISEKSEIFDDQFSVERPDGSNFTLKIRSTKLEDSAMYFCASSAGMGETQYFGPGTRLLVL.

The chain employs TRBV6-2 or TRBV6-3 and TRBJ2-1; the D gene is possibly TRBD2 (5 bases). V dropped 2 bases and J dropped 9 bases, with 11 bases sitting between them. This CDR3 region has 13 residues. The germline CDR1 and CDR2 sequences are MNHEY and SVGEGT. CDR3 in DNA: TGTGCCAGCAGTTACGGGGTAGCGAGTGAGCAGTTCTTC. Translation: CASSYGVASEQFF.

V gene TRBV7-9 combines with J gene TRBJ1-5, with 8 bases aligning to TRBD1. Germline V gives CDR1 SEHNR, CDR2 FQNEAQ (reference sequence). CDR3 size: 14 residues. The ends lost 3 bases at V and 6 bases at J; junction bases unmatched: 4. CDR3 region: CASSFGQGGQPQHF. The CDR3 DNA reads TGTGCCAGCAGCTTCGGACAGGGCGGTCAGCCCCAGCATTTT.

V usage is TRBV20-1 and J usage is TRBJ2-3; D perhaps matches TRBD2 (5 bases). Germline V lookup: CDR1 DFQATT, CDR2 SNEGSKA (reference sequence). The CDR3 runs to 14 residues. The V gene lost 3 bases and the J gene lost 4 bases, with 14 bases spanning the gap. The CDR3 is CSASHPSKADTQYF. For the CDR3, the DNA is TGCAGTGCTAGTCATCCTAGCAAAGCAGATACGCAGTATTTT.

The chain links TRBV5-4 to TRBJ2-5; 7 positions match TRBD2. The CDR3 extends over 16 amino acids. The V and J ends lost 4 bases and 4 bases, in that order; junction bases with no gene match: 13. Germline CDR1 is SGHNT and CDR2 is YYREEE (reference sequence). The CDR3 is CASSQEVGGWVETQYF. The CDR3, as DNA: TGTGCCAGCAGCCAAGAGGTCGGGGGGTGGGTAGAGACCCAGTACTTC.

This chain links TRBV15 with TRBJ2-5, with D possibly being TRBD1 (6 bases). Germline loops: CDR1 LNHNV, CDR2 YYDKDF (reference sequence). Trimming took 0 bases from V and 7 from J, leaving 9 bases between them. The CDR3 spans 13 residues. The CDR3 here is CATSRDLGGTQYF. The CDR3 nucleotides are TGTGCCACCAGCAGAGATCTAGGGGGGACCCAGTACTTC.

The chain couples TRBV7-2 to TRBJ2-7; 8 bases fit TRBD2. The germline CDR1 and CDR2 sequences are SGHTA and FQGNSA. The V gene end was trimmed by 1 base and the J gene end by 7 bases; junction bases not matched to a gene: 12. CDR3 length: 16 residues. CDR3 amino acids: CASSLDTRGVVREQYF. In DNA form, the CDR3 reads TGTGCCAGCAGCTTAGATACGCGGGGGGTCGTACGGGAGCAGTACTTC.

This chain uses TRBV4-2 with TRBJ1-6; D perhaps matches TRBD1 (6 bases). Per the germline V gene, CDR1 is LGHNA and CDR2 is YNFKEQ. Between the trimmed V and J ends, which lost 6 bases and 3 bases, there was a span of 12 bases. The CDR3 has 15 residues. CDR3 nucleotides: TGTGCCAGCAGGCCTAGGGGGTTCTATAATTCACCCCTCCACTTT. Its translation: CASRPRGFYNSPLHF.

J is TRBJ2-7 and V is TRBV5-5; TRBD2 might be the D (6 bases). CDR1 and CDR2 (germline): SGHKS, YYEKEE (reference sequence). The V end was cut by 0 bases, the J end by 2 bases, with 9 bases between. There are 14 residues in the CDR3. CDR3 region: CASSLGGEPYEQYF. The CDR3 coding sequence is TGTGCCAGCAGCTTGGGGGGGGAACCCTACGAGCAGTACTTC.

The chain recombines TRBV5-1 with TRBJ2-7; TRBD1 matches 7 bases. V shed 0 bases and J 4 bases; nucleotides not matched to a gene: 7. The CDR3 has 15 residues. Germline loops: CDR1 SGHRS, CDR2 YFSETQ. The DNA for the CDR3 is TGCGCCAGCAGCTTGGAGACAGGGAGAGGATACGAGCAGTACTTC. Translated, it gives CASSLETGRGYEQYF. The whole variable domain, filled in from reference TRBV5-1 and TRBJ2-7, reads KAGVTQTPRYLIKTRGQQVTLSCSPISGHRSVSWYQQTPGQGLQFLFEYFSETQRNKGNFPGRFSGRQFSNSRSEMNVSTLELGDSALYLCASSLETGRGYEQYFGPGTRLTVT.

This rearrangement joins TRBV9 to TRBJ2-3, with D uncertain. Trimming took 4 bases from V and 6 from J, leaving 15 bases between them. Germline-derived CDR1 and CDR2 are SGDLS and YYNGEE. The length of the CDR3 is 14 residues. The CDR3 loop is CASSLRSTRDTQYF. As DNA, the CDR3 is TGTGCCAGCAGCCTAAGATCAACCCGGGATACGCAGTATTTT.

The V gene is TRBV14, the J gene TRBJ2-1; TRBD2 is a possible D gene (7 bases). V gave up 7 bases and J gave up 0 bases, with 16 bases separating them. The CDR3 extends over 16 amino acids. Germline assignment: CDR1 SGHDN and CDR2 FVKESK. This CDR3 is CASTGRGPSSYNEQFF. In DNA, the CDR3 is TGTGCCAGCACTGGGCGGGGGCCCTCCTCCTACAATGAGCAGTTCTTC.

This chain uses TRBV5-1 with TRBJ2-3, with a weak D call TRBD2 (6 bases). Trimming left V 5 bases short and J 4 bases short, with 17 bases between. Germline values: CDR1 SGHRS, CDR2 YFSETQ. CDR3 length: 15 amino acids. The CDR3 nucleotides are TGCGCCAGCAGTCCCGGAGGGCCGCTGGCAGATACGCAGTATTTT. Its protein product is CASSPGGPLADTQYF.

The genes are TRBV3-1 (or the pseudogene TRBV3-2) and TRBJ2-5, with 7 bases fitting TRBD2. Trimming at V came to 1 base and at J to 2 bases, leaving 10 bases not matched to a gene. This CDR3 is built from 17 residues. Germline CDR1 reads LGHDT; CDR2 reads YNNKEL (reference sequence). In nucleotides, the CDR3 is TGTGCCAGCAGCCAAGCAGCGGGGAGAGGTTGGCAAGAGACCCAGTACTTC. It translates to CASSQAAGRGWQETQYF.

The chain joins TRBV7-2 to TRBJ2-5; D unresolved. Deletions cut 0 bases from V and 4 bases from J, with 12 bases between. The CDR3 extends over 15 amino acids. Germline lookup yields CDR1 SGHTA and CDR2 FQGNSA. CDR3 region: CASSLALERRETQYF. In DNA, the CDR3 is TGTGCCAGCAGCTTAGCGCTTGAGCGACGAGAGACCCAGTACTTC.

This clone has more than one count but fewer than ten. The chain's CDR3 is CSVGNRGILNEQFF. The CDR3 region has the DNA TGCAGCGTTGGCAACAGGGGGATATTGAATGAGCAGTTCTTC. The chain combines TRBV29-1 with TRBJ2-1; 8 nucleotides agree with TRBD1. Germline V gene sequence: CDR1 SQVTM, CDR2 ANQGSEA. The V segment lost 4 bases and the J segment 7 bases; nucleotides outside the gene matches: 9. The CDR3 runs 14 residues.

This chain joins TRBV27 and TRBJ1-2; D is uncertain. Trimming took off 3 bases at V and 0 bases at J, with 5 bases between the two ends. This CDR3 region has 13 residues. Germline V gives CDR1 MNHEY, CDR2 SMNVEV (reference sequence). CDR3 residues: CASSFTANYGYTF. The CDR3, as DNA: TGTGCCAGCAGTTTTACTGCTAACTATGGCTACACCTTC.

The table lists this clone with a count of one. J is TRBJ1-1 and V is TRBV12-3 or TRBV12-4; D might be TRBD1 (5 bases). The ends were cut back, 7 bases at V and 6 bases at J, with 12 bases in the middle. This CDR3 has 12 amino acids. The CDR3 DNA sequence: TGTGCCAGCACCATTCAAGGGGCTGAAGCTTTCTTT. Residues: CASTIQGAEAFF.

The V and J genes are TRBV7-6 and TRBJ2-5, with 8 bases that match TRBD2. J gave up 5 bases and V 5 bases, and 10 bases lay outside the gene matches. The length of the CDR3 is 15 residues. Germline lookup yields CDR1 SGHVS and CDR2 FNYEAQ. In nucleotides, the CDR3 is TGTGCCAGCAGCCCCATCCGGGGGGGCGGGGAGACCCAGTACTTC. Amino acids: CASSPIRGGGETQYF.

This sequence joins TRBV10-3 and TRBJ1-5, with 7 bases lining up with TRBD1. Germline CDR1 is ENHRY and CDR2 is SYGVKD. The CDR3 has 14 amino acids. The V gene end was trimmed by 6 bases and the J gene end by 7 bases; junction bases not matched to a gene: 9. The CDR3 sequence: CAISPDRDRQPQHF. CDR3 nucleotides: TGTGCCATCAGCCCCGACAGGGACAGACAGCCCCAGCATTTT.